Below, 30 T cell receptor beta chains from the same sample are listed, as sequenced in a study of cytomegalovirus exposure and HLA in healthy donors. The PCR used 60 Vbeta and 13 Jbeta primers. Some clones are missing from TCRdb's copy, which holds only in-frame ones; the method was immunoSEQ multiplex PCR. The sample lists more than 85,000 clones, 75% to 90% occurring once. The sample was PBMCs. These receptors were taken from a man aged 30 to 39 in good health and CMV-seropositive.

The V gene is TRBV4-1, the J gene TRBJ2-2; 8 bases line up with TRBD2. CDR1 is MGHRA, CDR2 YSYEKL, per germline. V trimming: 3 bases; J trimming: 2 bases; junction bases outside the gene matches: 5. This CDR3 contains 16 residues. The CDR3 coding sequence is TGCGCCAGCAGCCATCGGGGGGGCAAAAACACCGGGGAGCTGTTTTTT. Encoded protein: CASSHRGGKNTGELFF.

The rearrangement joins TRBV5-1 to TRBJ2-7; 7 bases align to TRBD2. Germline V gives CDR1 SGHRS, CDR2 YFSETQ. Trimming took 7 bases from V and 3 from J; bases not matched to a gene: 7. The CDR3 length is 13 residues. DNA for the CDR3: TGCGCCAGCGCCCGGGGGGAGCGCTACGAGCAGTACTTC. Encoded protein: CASARGERYEQYF.

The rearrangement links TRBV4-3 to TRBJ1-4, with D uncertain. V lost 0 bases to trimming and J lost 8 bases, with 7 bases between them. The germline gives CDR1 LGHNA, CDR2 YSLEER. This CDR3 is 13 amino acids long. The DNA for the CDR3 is TGCGCCAGCAGCCAAGAGGGAGGGGAAAAACTGTTTTTT. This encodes CASSQEGGEKLFF.

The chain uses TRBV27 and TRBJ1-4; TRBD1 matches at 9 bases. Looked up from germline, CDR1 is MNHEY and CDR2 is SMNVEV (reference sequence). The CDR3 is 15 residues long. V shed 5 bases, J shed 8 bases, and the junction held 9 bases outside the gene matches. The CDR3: CASSPWDRADEKLFF. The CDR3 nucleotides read TGTGCCAGCAGTCCATGGGACAGGGCAGACGAAAAACTGTTTTTT.

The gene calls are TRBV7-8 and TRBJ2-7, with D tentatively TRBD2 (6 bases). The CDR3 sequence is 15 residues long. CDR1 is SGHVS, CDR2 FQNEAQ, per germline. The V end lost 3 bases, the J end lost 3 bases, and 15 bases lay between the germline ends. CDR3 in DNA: TGTGCCAGCAGCTTGTTAGGTACTAGCCGCTACGAGCAGTACTTC. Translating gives CASSLLGTSRYEQYF.

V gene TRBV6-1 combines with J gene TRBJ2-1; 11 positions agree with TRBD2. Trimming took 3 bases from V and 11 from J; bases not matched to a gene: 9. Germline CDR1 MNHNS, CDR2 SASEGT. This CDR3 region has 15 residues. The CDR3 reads CASSDQLAGVSQQFF. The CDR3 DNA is TGTGCCAGCAGTGACCAACTAGCGGGGGTTTCTCAGCAGTTCTTC.

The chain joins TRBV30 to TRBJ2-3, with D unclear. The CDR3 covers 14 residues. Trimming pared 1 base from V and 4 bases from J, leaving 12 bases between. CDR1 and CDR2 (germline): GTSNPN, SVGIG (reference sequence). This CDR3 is CAWSGERPPDTQYF. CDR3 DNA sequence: TGTGCCTGGAGTGGAGAGAGGCCCCCAGATACGCAGTATTTT.

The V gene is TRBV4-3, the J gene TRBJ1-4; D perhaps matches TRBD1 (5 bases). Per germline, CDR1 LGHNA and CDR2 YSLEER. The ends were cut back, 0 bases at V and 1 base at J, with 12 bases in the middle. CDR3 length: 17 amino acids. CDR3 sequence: CASSQDTGGGTNEKLFF. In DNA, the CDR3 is TGCGCCAGCAGCCAAGATACGGGGGGAGGAACTAATGAAAAACTGTTTTTT.

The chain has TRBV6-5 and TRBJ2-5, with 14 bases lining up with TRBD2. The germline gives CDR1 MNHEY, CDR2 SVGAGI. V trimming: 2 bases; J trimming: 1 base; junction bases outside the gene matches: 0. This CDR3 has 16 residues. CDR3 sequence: CASSYGTSGGQETQYF. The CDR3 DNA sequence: TGTGCCAGCAGTTACGGGACTAGCGGGGGCCAAGAGACCCAGTACTTC.

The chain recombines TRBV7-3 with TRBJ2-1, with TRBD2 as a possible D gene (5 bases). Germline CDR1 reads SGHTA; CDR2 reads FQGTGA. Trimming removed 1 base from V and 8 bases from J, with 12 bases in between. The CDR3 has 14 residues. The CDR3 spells CASSLRGDGDEQFF. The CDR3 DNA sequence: TGTGCCAGCAGCTTAAGAGGCGACGGGGATGAGCAGTTCTTC.

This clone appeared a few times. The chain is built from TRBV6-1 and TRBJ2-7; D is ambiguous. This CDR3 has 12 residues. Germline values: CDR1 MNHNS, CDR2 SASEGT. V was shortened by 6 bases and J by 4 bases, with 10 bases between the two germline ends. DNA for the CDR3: TGTGCCAGCAGGGCGACTCAATACGAGCAGTACTTC. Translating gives CASRATQYEQYF.

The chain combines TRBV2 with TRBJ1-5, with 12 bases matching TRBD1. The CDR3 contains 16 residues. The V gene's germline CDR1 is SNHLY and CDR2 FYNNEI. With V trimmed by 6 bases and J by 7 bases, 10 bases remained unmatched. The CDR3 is CASRRDRGHGGQPQHF. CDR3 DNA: TGTGCCAGCAGGCGGGACAGGGGGCACGGGGGCCAGCCCCAGCATTTT.

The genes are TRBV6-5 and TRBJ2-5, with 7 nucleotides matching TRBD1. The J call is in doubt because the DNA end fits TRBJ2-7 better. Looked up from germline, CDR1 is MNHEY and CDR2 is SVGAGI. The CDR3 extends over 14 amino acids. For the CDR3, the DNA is TGTGCCAGCTGCCCAGGGGGTCCGCGCTACGAGCAGTACTTC. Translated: CASCPGGPRYEQYF.

This CDR3 is CASSLGQGFHEQYF. CDR3 sequence (DNA): TGTGCCAGCAGTTTGGGACAGGGGTTCCACGAGCAGTACTTC. The gene calls are TRBV27 and TRBJ2-7; TRBD1 aligns across 10 bases. This CDR3 comprises 14 residues. Losses at the gene ends were 3 bases for V and 5 bases for J; bases not matched to a gene: 4. Germline CDR1 reads MNHEY; CDR2 reads SMNVEV (reference sequence).

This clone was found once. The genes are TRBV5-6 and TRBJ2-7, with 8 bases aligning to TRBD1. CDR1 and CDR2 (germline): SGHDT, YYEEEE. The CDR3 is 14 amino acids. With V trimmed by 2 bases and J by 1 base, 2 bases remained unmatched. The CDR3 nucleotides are TGTGCCAGCAGCTTCCGGGACAGGTCCTACGAGCAGTACTTC. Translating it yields CASSFRDRSYEQYF.

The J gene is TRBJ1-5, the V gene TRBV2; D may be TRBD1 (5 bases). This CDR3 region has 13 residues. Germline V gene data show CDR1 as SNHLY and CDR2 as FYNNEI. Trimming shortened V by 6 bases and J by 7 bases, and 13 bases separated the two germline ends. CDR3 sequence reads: CASSDSLAQPQHF. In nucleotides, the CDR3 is TGTGCCAGCAGCGACAGTTTAGCCCAGCCCCAGCATTTT.

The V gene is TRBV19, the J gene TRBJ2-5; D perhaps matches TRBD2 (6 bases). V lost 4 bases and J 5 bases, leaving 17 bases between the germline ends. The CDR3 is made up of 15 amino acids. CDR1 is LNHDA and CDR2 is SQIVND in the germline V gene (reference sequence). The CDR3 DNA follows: TGTGCCAGTAGTAAGGGACTCGGCGGAGGTGAGACCCAGTACTTC. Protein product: CASSKGLGGGETQYF.

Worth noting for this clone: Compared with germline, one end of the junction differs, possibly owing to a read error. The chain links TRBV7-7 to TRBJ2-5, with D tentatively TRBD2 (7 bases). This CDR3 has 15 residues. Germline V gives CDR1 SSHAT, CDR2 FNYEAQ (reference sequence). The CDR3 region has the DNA TGTGCTAGCAGCTTAGGGGGGGGACTCCAAGAGACCCAGTACTTC. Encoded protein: CASSLGGGLQETQYF.

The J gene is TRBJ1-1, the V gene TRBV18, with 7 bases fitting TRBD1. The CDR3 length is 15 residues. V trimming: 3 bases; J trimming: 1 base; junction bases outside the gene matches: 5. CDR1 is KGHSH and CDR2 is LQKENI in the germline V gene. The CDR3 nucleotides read TGTGCCAGCTCACCGTCGGGACAGCAGAACACTGAAGCTTTCTTT. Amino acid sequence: CASSPSGQQNTEAFF.

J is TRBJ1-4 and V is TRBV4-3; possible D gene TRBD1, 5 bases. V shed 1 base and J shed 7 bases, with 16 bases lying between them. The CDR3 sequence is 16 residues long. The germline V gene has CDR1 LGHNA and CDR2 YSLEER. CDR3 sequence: CASSQGFGGVGEKLFF. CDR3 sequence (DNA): TGCGCCAGCAGCCAAGGATTTGGAGGGGTTGGTGAAAAACTGTTTTTT.

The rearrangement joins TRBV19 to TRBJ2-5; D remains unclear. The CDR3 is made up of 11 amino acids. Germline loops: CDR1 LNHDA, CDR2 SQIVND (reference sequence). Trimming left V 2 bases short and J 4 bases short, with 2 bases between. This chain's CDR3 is CASSIRETQYF. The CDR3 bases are TGTGCCAGTAGTATACGAGAGACCCAGTACTTC.

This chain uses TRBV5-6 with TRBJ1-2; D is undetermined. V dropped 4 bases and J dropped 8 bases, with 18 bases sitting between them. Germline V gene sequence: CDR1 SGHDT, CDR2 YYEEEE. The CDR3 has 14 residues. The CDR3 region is CASSLKRQVKGYTF. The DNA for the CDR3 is TGTGCCAGCAGCCTCAAGAGACAAGTGAAAGGCTACACCTTC.

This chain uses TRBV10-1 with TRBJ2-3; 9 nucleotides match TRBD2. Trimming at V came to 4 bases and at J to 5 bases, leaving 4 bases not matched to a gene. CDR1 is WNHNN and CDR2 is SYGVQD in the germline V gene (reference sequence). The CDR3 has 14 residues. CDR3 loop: CASSVAGAKDTQYF. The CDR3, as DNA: TGCGCCAGCAGTGTAGCGGGGGCCAAAGATACGCAGTATTTT.

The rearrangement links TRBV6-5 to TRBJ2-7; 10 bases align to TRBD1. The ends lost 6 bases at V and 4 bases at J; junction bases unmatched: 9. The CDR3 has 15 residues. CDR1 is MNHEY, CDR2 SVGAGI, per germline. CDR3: CASSLAGTGVYEQYF. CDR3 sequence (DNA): TGTGCCAGCAGCCTCGCCGGGACAGGGGTGTACGAGCAGTACTTC.

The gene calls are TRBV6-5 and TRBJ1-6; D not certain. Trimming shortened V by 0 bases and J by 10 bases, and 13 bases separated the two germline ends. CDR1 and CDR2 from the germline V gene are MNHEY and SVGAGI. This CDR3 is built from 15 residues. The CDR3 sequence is CASSYSNAGISPLHF. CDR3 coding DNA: TGTGCCAGCAGTTACTCGAATGCAGGTATCTCACCCCTCCACTTT.

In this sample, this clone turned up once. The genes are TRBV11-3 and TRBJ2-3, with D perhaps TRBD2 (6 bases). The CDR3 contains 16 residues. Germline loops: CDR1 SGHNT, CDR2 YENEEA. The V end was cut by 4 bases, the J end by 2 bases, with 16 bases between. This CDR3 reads CASSSRGSDFTDTQYF. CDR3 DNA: TGTGCCAGCAGCTCCCGGGGGTCAGACTTCACAGATACGCAGTATTTT.

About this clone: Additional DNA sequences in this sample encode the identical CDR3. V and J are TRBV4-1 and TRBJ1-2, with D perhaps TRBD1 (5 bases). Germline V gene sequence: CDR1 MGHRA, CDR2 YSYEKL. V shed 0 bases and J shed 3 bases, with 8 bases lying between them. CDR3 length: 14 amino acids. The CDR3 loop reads CASSQEGRDYGYTF. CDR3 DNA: TGCGCCAGCAGCCAAGAGGGCAGGGACTATGGCTACACCTTC.

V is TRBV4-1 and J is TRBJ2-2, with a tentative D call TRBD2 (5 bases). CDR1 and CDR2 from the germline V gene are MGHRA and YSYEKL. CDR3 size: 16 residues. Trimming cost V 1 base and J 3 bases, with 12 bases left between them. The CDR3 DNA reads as TGCGCCAGCAGCCAAGGCAGGAGGTCGGACACCGGGGAGCTGTTTTTT. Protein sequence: CASSQGRRSDTGELFF.

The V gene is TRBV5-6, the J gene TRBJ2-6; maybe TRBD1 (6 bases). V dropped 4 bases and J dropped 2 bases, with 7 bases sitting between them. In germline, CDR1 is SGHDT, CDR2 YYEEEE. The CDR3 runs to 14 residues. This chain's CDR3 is CASSHRAGANVLTF. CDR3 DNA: TGTGCCAGCAGCCACAGGGCTGGGGCCAACGTCCTGACTTTC.

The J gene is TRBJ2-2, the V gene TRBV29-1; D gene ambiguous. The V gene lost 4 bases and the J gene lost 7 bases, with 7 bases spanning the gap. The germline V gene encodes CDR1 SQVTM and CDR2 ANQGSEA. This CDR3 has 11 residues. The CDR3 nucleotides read TGCAGCGTTGTGAGGAGCGGGGAGCTGTTTTTT. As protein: CSVVRSGELFF.